The 27 T cell receptor beta chains in this list originate from one sample, sequenced in a study of blood T cell repertoires in COVID-19 (dated by TCRdb to about 2020). The library relied on the immunoSEQ multiplex PCR assay. Here the immuneACCESS table is served through TCRdb, limited to in-frame sequences with V and J called. Missing clones are a known gap in these copies; in checked studies unresolved V genes cover under half, and the rest lacks a known reason. The sample profile shows around 270,000 clones; around nine tenths of them were found once. The ten biggest clones cover about 9.8% of the sample. Sequencing was carried out using peripheral blood. The receptors were sampled from a man in his forties who had recovered from COVID-19.

The chain joins TRBV25-1 to TRBJ2-2, with D unclear. The germline V and J ends were trimmed by 5 bases and 7 bases, with 2 bases remaining between them. The CDR3 consists of 10 residues. Germline CDR1 MGHDK, CDR2 SYGVNS. The CDR3 coding sequence is TGTGCCAGCAGTCGCGGGGAGCTGTTTTTT. It specifies CASSRGELFF. Drawing the rest from reference TRBV25-1 and TRBJ2-2, the complete variable domain is EADIYQTPRYLVIGTGKKITLECSQTMGHDKMYWYQQDPGMELHLIHYSYGVNSTEKGDLSSESTVSRIRTEHFPLTLESARPSHTSQYLCASSRGELFFGEGSRLTVL.

CDR3 loop: CASSPGTSGPRETQYF. CDR3 in DNA: TGTGCCAGCAGCCCCGGGACTAGCGGTCCGCGGGAGACCCAGTACTTC. The chain employs TRBV9 and TRBJ2-5, with TRBD2 identical over 11 bases. The V and J ends lost 4 bases and 5 bases, in that order; junction bases with no gene match: 10. The CDR3 contains 16 residues. The V gene's germline CDR1 is SGDLS and CDR2 YYNGEE.

This chain links TRBV30 with TRBJ2-7, with D possibly called TRBD1 or TRBD2 (5 bases each). CDR3 length: 14 amino acids. V lost 8 bases to trimming and J lost 3 bases, with 20 bases between them. Germline-derived CDR1 and CDR2 are GTSNPN and SVGIG (reference sequence). This chain's CDR3 is CAGALGLGFYEQYF. The DNA for the CDR3 is TGTGCCGGGGCGCTCGGACTTGGCTTCTACGAGCAGTACTTC.

V gene TRBV6-2 or TRBV6-3 combines with J gene TRBJ2-1, with TRBD1 matching 7 bases. CDR3 length: 15 residues. With V trimmed by 0 bases and J by 2 bases, 1 base remained unmatched. Germline assignment: CDR1 MNHEY and CDR2 SVGEGT. The CDR3 here is CASSYSTGPYNEQFF. In nucleotides, the CDR3 is TGTGCCAGCAGTTACTCGACAGGGCCCTACAATGAGCAGTTCTTC.

The chain is built from TRBV5-1 and TRBJ2-3, with D unclear. The CDR3 spans 14 residues. Germline V CDR1 and CDR2: SGHRS, YFSETQ. V gave up 2 bases and J gave up 0 bases, with 7 bases separating them. As DNA, the CDR3 is TGCGCCAGCAGCTTTACAGAGAGCACAGATACGCAGTATTTT. As protein: CASSFTESTDTQYF. Variable domain in full (rest from reference TRBV5-1 and TRBJ2-3): KAGVTQTPRYLIKTRGQQVTLSCSPISGHRSVSWYQQTPGQGLQFLFEYFSETQRNKGNFPGRFSGRQFSNSRSEMNVSTLELGDSALYLCASSFTESTDTQYFGPGTRLTVL.

V gene TRBV5-1 combines with J gene TRBJ1-3; D remains unclear. Looked up from germline, CDR1 is SGHRS and CDR2 is YFSETQ. CDR3 size: 15 residues. V was trimmed by 4 bases and J by 0 bases, leaving 11 bases between them. The CDR3 here is CASSPARSSGNTIYF. The CDR3 nucleotides are TGCGCCAGCAGCCCGGCGAGGAGCTCTGGAAACACCATATATTTT.

This chain uses TRBV9 with TRBJ2-2; D possibly corresponds to TRBD1 (6 bases). Germline V gives CDR1 SGDLS, CDR2 YYNGEE. CDR3 size: 17 residues. V was clipped by 5 bases and J by 0 bases, with 17 bases between them. CDR3 in DNA: TGTGCCAGCAGTGGACGACAGGCATCGACGAACACCGGGGAGCTGTTTTTT. It codes for CASSGRQASTNTGELFF.

V is TRBV27 and J is TRBJ2-7, with D possibly being TRBD2 (6 bases). Trimming removed 5 bases from V and 2 bases from J, with 13 bases in between. CDR1 is MNHEY, CDR2 SMNVEV, per germline (reference sequence). The CDR3 totals 14 residues. In nucleotides, the CDR3 is TGTGCCAGCAGTCAACAACTAGCTGCCTACGAGCAGTACTTC. It translates to CASSQQLAAYEQYF.

A word on this clone: The same CDR3 is also encoded by other DNA sequences in this sample. V gene TRBV3-1 (or the pseudogene TRBV3-2) combines with J gene TRBJ1-6, with 9 nucleotides matching TRBD1. This CDR3 is 15 amino acids long. Germline CDR1 is LGHDT and CDR2 is YNNKEL (reference sequence). The V gene end was trimmed by 4 bases and the J gene end by 6 bases; junction bases not matched to a gene: 4. Here the CDR3 reads CASSRGTGFNSPLHF. The CDR3 DNA reads as TGTGCCAGCAGCCGTGGGACAGGGTTTAATTCACCCCTCCACTTT.

The rearrangement links TRBV6-5 to TRBJ2-7; D perhaps matches TRBD2 (5 bases). Germline CDR1 reads MNHEY; CDR2 reads SVGAGI. The length of the CDR3 is 15 residues. V dropped 5 bases and J dropped 5 bases, with 19 bases sitting between them. CDR3 DNA: TGTGCCAGCAGTCCAGTGGGGAGAAGGGTAAACGAGCAGTACTTC. Protein: CASSPVGRRVNEQYF.

The rearrangement links TRBV30 to TRBJ2-3, with 8 bases fitting TRBD2. There are 17 residues in the CDR3. Trimming removed 0 bases from V and 2 bases from J; junction bases left unmatched: 10. Germline CDR1 reads GTSNPN; CDR2 reads SVGIG (reference sequence). CDR3: CAWSVRGGRDFTDTQYF. The CDR3 coding sequence is TGTGCCTGGAGTGTACGGGGGGGGAGGGACTTCACAGATACGCAGTATTTT.

This chain links TRBV7-8 with TRBJ2-5; D possibly corresponds to TRBD2 (6 bases). The CDR3 has 16 residues. V shed 5 bases and J shed 2 bases, with 18 bases lying between them. The germline V gene has CDR1 SGHVS and CDR2 FQNEAQ. CDR3 DNA sequence: TGTGCCAGCAGCCCAACAGGTTTGCGGGGACAAGAGACCCAGTACTTC. This translates into CASSPTGLRGQETQYF.

This chain links TRBV27 with TRBJ1-5; 7 bases agree with TRBD1. Germline V gene lookup returns CDR1 MNHEY and CDR2 SMNVEV (reference sequence). This CDR3 comprises 15 residues. V shed 6 bases, J shed 2 bases, and the junction held 7 bases outside the gene matches. The CDR3 bases are TGTGCCAGCAGCACAGACAGGGTTGGCAATCAGCCCCAGCATTTT. This encodes CASSTDRVGNQPQHF.

J is TRBJ2-3 and V is TRBV5-1; 11 nucleotides agree with TRBD2. This CDR3 has 16 amino acids. Germline-derived CDR1 and CDR2 are SGHRS and YFSETQ. V lost 0 bases to trimming and J lost 4 bases; unmatched junction nucleotides: 4. CDR3 nucleotides: TGCGCCAGCAGCTTGGGTACTAGCGGGAGTGCAGATACGCAGTATTTT. As protein: CASSLGTSGSADTQYF.

The rearrangement joins TRBV6-6 to TRBJ2-2, with TRBD2 matching over 13 bases. The CDR3 sequence is 16 residues long. V dropped 6 bases and J dropped 3; count of bases not matched to a gene: 4. CDR1 MNHNY and CDR2 SVGAGI come from the germline V gene (reference sequence). The CDR3 DNA reads as TGTGCCAGCAGAATTGGACTAGCGGGGGACACCGGGGAGCTGTTTTTT. It specifies CASRIGLAGDTGELFF.

The V gene is TRBV2, the J gene TRBJ2-1, with 11 positions matching TRBD1. The CDR3 runs 15 residues. The V segment lost 5 bases and the J segment 6 bases; nucleotides outside the gene matches: 6. Per the germline V gene, CDR1 is SNHLY and CDR2 is FYNNEI. The DNA for the CDR3 is TGTGCCAGCAGTTGGACAGGGGGCGCTCCCAATGAGCAGTTCTTC. Protein: CASSWTGGAPNEQFF.

V is TRBV3-1 (or the pseudogene TRBV3-2) and J is TRBJ2-3, with 7 positions matching TRBD2. The trim removed 1 base at V and 2 bases at J, leaving 15 bases unmatched. The length of the CDR3 is 19 residues. Germline V gives CDR1 LGHDT, CDR2 YNNKEL (reference sequence). CDR3 residues: CASSQGAGPPGGLTDTQYF. The DNA for the CDR3 is TGTGCCAGCAGCCAAGGAGCGGGGCCCCCCGGCGGGCTCACAGATACGCAGTATTTT.

The V call is TRBV6-2 or TRBV6-3, the J call TRBJ2-7; 10 bases match TRBD2. Germline-derived CDR1 and CDR2 are MNHEY and SVGEGT. Trimming at V came to 6 bases and at J to 3 bases, leaving 14 bases not matched to a gene. The CDR3 is 17 residues long. CDR3 in amino acids: CASSNATRTSGLYEQYF. DNA of the CDR3: TGTGCCAGCAGCAATGCCACCAGGACTAGCGGCCTCTACGAGCAGTACTTC.

This rearrangement joins TRBV10-2 to TRBJ2-7; TRBD1 might be the D (6 bases). From germline, CDR1 is WSHSY and CDR2 SAAADI. The CDR3 extends over 14 amino acids. The V end lost 6 bases, the J end lost 6 bases, and 18 bases lay between the germline ends. The CDR3 loop reads CASRGTRPEGEQYF. The CDR3 coding sequence is TGCGCCAGCAGGGGGACAAGGCCAGAGGGCGAGCAGTACTTC.

V is TRBV5-4 and J is TRBJ1-6; 7 bases map to TRBD1. V lost 0 bases to trimming and J lost 7 bases; unmatched junction nucleotides: 4. The CDR3 is 15 amino acids. In germline, CDR1 is SGHNT, CDR2 YYREEE (reference sequence). The DNA of the CDR3 is TGTGCCAGCAGCTTGGCGACAGGGACCAATTCACCCCTCCACTTT. Translation gives CASSLATGTNSPLHF.

J is TRBJ2-5 and V is TRBV14, with D perhaps matching TRBD1 (6 bases). Germline V gene sequence: CDR1 SGHDN, CDR2 FVKESK. CDR3 size: 16 residues. V lost 1 base and J lost 3, with 15 bases in between. Written as DNA, the CDR3 is TGTGCCAGCAGCCAAGGGAAGGGGGTACTAAAAGAGACCCAGTACTTC. It codes for CASSQGKGVLKETQYF. The entire variable domain, with the rest obtained from reference TRBV14 and TRBJ2-5, is as follows: EAGVTQFPSHSVIEKGQTVTLRCDPISGHDNLYWYRRVMGKEIKFLLHFVKESKQDESGMPNNRFLAERTGGTYSTLKVQPAELEDSGVYFCASSQGKGVLKETQYFGPGTRLLVL.

V gene TRBV4-3 combines with J gene TRBJ2-3, with a weak D call TRBD1 (6 bases). Per the germline V gene, CDR1 is LGHNA and CDR2 is YSLEER. Trimming pared 4 bases from V and 3 bases from J, leaving 8 bases between. The CDR3 is 13 amino acids. CDR3 sequence: CASSLQGTDTQYF. The CDR3, as DNA: TGCGCCAGCAGCCTCCAGGGGACAGATACGCAGTATTTT.

This clone was picked up one time. The chain is built from TRBV24-1 and TRBJ2-2; maybe TRBD2 (5 bases). The germline V gene has CDR1 KGHDR and CDR2 SFDVKD. The CDR3 length is 16 residues. Between the trimmed V and J ends, which lost 2 bases and 3 bases, there was a span of 12 bases. This chain's CDR3 is CATSDSDSGYTGELFF. DNA for the CDR3: TGTGCCACCAGTGATTCGGACTCTGGGTACACCGGGGAGCTGTTTTTT.

The CDR3 region is CASSPGDRPLGEQFF. As DNA, the CDR3 is TGTGCCAGCAGCCCTGGAGACAGGCCTTTAGGTGAGCAGTTCTTC. V usage is TRBV7-3 and J usage is TRBJ2-1, with D possibly being TRBD1 (6 bases). The CDR3 sequence is 15 residues long. Trimming cost V 5 bases and J 9 bases, with 20 bases left between them. The V gene's germline CDR1 is SGHTA and CDR2 FQGTGA.

The V and J genes are TRBV7-6 and TRBJ2-5; 8 bases map to TRBD2. The V gene's germline CDR1 is SGHVS and CDR2 FNYEAQ. This CDR3 comprises 15 residues. The ends lost 4 bases at V and 4 bases at J; junction bases unmatched: 8. CDR3 amino acids: CASSSRTSTLETQYF. The CDR3 DNA reads TGTGCCAGCAGCTCCCGGACTAGCACCTTAGAGACCCAGTACTTC. Complete variable domain (other parts from reference TRBV7-6 and TRBJ2-5): GAGVSQSPRYKVTKRGQDVALRCDPISGHVSLYWYRQALGQGPEFLTYFNYEAQQDKSGLPNDRFSAERPEGSISTLTIQRTEQRDSAMYRCASSSRTSTLETQYFGPGTRLLVL.

The rearrangement links TRBV6-7 to TRBJ1-5; 10 bases map to TRBD1. TRBV6-7 is marked as an open reading frame, function uncertain. The CDR3 consists of 19 residues. Trimming took 7 bases from V and 1 from J; bases not matched to a gene: 16. The CDR3 DNA is TGTGCCAGCACCCCCTCCGGACAGGGGGTACGTGGCAGCAATCAGCCCCAGCATTTT. Translation: CASTPSGQGVRGSNQPQHF.

The chain combines TRBV7-8 with TRBJ1-5; D possibly corresponds to TRBD1 (5 bases). The CDR3 is 15 amino acids. Trimming removed 1 base from V and 1 base from J, with 8 bases in between. The germline V gene has CDR1 SGHVS and CDR2 FQNEAQ. Here the CDR3 DNA reads TGTGCCAGCAGCTTAGTTAGACAGAGCAATCAGCCCCAGCATTTT. Translating it yields CASSLVRQSNQPQHF. Full variable domain (outside the CDR3, taken from reference TRBV7-8 and TRBJ1-5): GAGVSQSPRYKVAKRGQDVALRCDPISGHVSLFWYQQALGQGPEFLTYFQNEAQLDKSGLPSDRFFAERPEGSVSTLKIQRTQQEDSAVYLCASSLVRQSNQPQHFGDGTRLSIL.